This T cell receptor (beta chain) appears in the sequencing data of a study of shared clonotypes between healthy human individuals. With respect to this clone: Antigen: not known.

Original analysis: ImmunoSEQ output held junction-only sequences without quality scores, so filtering differed. Sequenced by immunoSEQ multiplex PCR; TCRdb stores in-frame clones only, minus some. Clone size and the V and J calls come from that table; the DNA yielded D and trimming. The sample contains about a million clones, roughly 80% of which appear only once. CDR3 length: 14 amino acids. Germline V gene data show CDR1 as SGHTA and CDR2 as FQGNSA. Trimming shortened V by 1 base and J by 6 bases, and 10 bases separated the two germline ends. Study outcomes and limitations: On the whole, naive subsets had larger estimated richness than memory subsets had.

This clonotype was sampled from a man younger than 30 in good health. Some clones in this sample may be carry-over from other donors' samples. Sequenced input: memory CD4+ T cells from PBMCs. Subset noted: CD45RA-negative fraction. The chain employs TRBV7-2 and TRBJ2-1; D gene uncertain. The CDR3 region is CASSLGGAPNEQFF. In DNA, the CDR3 is TGTGCCAGCAGCTTAGGCGGAGCCCCCAATGAGCAGTTCTTC. The variable domain in full, with the rest retrieved from reference TRBV7-2 and TRBJ2-1, is GAGVSQSPSNKVTEKGKDVELRCDPISGHTALYWYRQSLGQGLEFLIYFQGNSAPDKSGLPSDRFSAERTGGSVSTLTIQRTQQEDSAVYLCASSLGGAPNEQFFGPGTRLTVL.